The source of this T cell receptor beta chain is a study of blood T cell repertoires in COVID-19. Study overall: Sites in the United States, Italy and Spain provided acute and convalescent COVID-19 samples. Nucleic acid was either cDNA or gDNA, and it came from T cells, B-cell-depleted T cells, or PBMCs.

Patients in Seattle were enrolled during active infection, then followed longitudinally. Per the authors' pipeline: Reference gene primer amplification yielded estimated nucleated cell counts. The method was immunoSEQ multiplex PCR; TCRdb's version includes in-frame clones alone and lacks a portion of them. V, J and clone size are those of that table, while D and trimming were read from the DNA. This sample has roughly 200,000 clones, with about 83% found just once. CDR1 is SEHNR and CDR2 is FQNEAQ in the germline V gene (reference sequence). Germline trimming cut 8 bases from V and 5 bases from J; bases unmatched to any gene: 10. This CDR3 contains 14 residues.

The sequence was collected from a woman in her twenties or thirties with COVID-19, enrolled during active disease. The sample was peripheral blood. The chain links TRBV7-9 to TRBJ2-3; 7 nucleotides agree with TRBD1. CDR3 region: CASGSDREIDTQYF. The CDR3 bases are TGTGCCAGCGGAAGTGACAGGGAGATAGATACGCAGTATTTT.